The sequence of this TCR beta chain was determined in a study of blood T cell repertoires in COVID-19. The wider study: Nucleic acid was either cDNA or gDNA, and it came from T cells, B-cell-depleted T cells, or PBMCs.

The CDR3 is 13 amino acids. The germline V gene has CDR1 GTSNPN and CDR2 SVGIG (reference sequence). V was clipped by 5 bases and J by 9 bases; unmatched bases: 3. Method: immunoSEQ multiplex PCR; TCRdb's copy keeps in-frame clones and lacks some. The sample comprises 150,000 to 200,000 clones, roughly 86% of which are singletons, and more than 7.5% rests with the top ten. The chain couples TRBV30 to TRBJ1-6; 11 nucleotides match TRBD1. The sequencing sample was made of PBMCs or T cells enriched from blood (not recorded which). The origin of this receptor is a young woman who had recovered from COVID-19. In DNA form, the CDR3 reads TGTGCCTGGGAAGGGACAGGGGGTTCACCCCTCCACTTT. Translating gives CAWEGTGGSPLHF. Drawing the rest from reference TRBV30 and TRBJ1-6, the complete variable domain is SQTIHQWPATLVQPVGSPLSLECTVEGTSNPNLYWYRQAAGRGLQLLFYSVGIGQISSEVPQNLSASRPQDRQFILSSKKLLLSDSGFYLCAWEGTGGSPLHFGNGTRLTVT.